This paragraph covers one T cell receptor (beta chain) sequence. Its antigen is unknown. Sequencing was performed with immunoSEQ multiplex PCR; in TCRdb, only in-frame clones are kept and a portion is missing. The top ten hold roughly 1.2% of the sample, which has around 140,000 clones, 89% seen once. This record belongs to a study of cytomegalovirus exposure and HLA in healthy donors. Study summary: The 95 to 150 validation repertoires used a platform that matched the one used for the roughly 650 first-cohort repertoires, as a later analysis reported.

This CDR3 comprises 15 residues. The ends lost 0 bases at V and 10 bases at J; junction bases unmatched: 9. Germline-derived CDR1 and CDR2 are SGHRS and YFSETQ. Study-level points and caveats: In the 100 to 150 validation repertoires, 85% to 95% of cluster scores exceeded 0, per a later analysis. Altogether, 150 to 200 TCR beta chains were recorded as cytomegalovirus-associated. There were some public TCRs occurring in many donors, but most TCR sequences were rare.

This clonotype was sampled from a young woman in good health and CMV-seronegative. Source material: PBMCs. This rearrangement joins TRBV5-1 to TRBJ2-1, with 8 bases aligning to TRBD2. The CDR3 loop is CASSLAGGRPGEQFF. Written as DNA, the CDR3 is TGCGCCAGCAGCTTGGCGGGGGGGAGACCCGGAGAGCAGTTCTTC.